The 11 T cell receptor beta chains listed next were all sequenced from one sample in a study of cytomegalovirus exposure and HLA in healthy donors. Measured with immunoSEQ multiplex PCR; TCRdb has only the in-frame clones, and not every one. The table lists around 250,000 clones, 90% of them singletons, with about 0.36% in the top ten. The sequencing input was PBMCs. The source is a woman aged 18-30 years in good health and CMV-seronegative.

The genes are TRBV7-9 and TRBJ2-5; D unresolved. Trimming left V 2 bases short and J 4 bases short, with 5 bases between. The CDR3 is 12 residues long. CDR1 is SEHNR and CDR2 is FQNEAQ in the germline V gene (reference sequence). The CDR3 DNA sequence: TGTGCCAGCAGCTTATACAGAGAGACCCAGTACTTC. Protein sequence: CASSLYRETQYF.

This sequence joins TRBV13 and TRBJ2-7, with TRBD2 identical over 7 bases. The CDR3 has 12 residues. V lost 5 bases to trimming and J lost 6 bases; unmatched junction nucleotides: 4. Germline CDR1 and CDR2: PRHDT and FYEKMQ (reference sequence). The CDR3 nucleotides read TGTGCCAGCAGCGCGACGGGGGGCGAGCAGTACTTC. It translates to CASSATGGEQYF.

This clone came up a few times. The CDR3 coding sequence is TGTGCCAGCAGCGCCGGGACAGGGAATTCACCCCTCCACTTT. This translates into CASSAGTGNSPLHF. The rearrangement links TRBV7-8 to TRBJ1-6, with TRBD1 matching over 9 bases. The germline V gene has CDR1 SGHVS and CDR2 FQNEAQ. V trimming: 5 bases; J trimming: 7 bases; junction bases outside the gene matches: 3. This CDR3 has 14 amino acids.

The rearrangement links TRBV7-2 to TRBJ1-4; D unclear. Germline lookup yields CDR1 SGHTA and CDR2 FQGNSA. Trimming removed 0 bases at V and 4 bases at J, with 6 bases between. CDR3 size: 14 residues. This CDR3 reads CASSLAQFNEKLFF. Here the CDR3 DNA reads TGTGCCAGCAGCTTAGCCCAATTTAATGAAAAACTGTTTTTT.

This clone was counted a few times. The chain recombines TRBV11-3 with TRBJ2-5, with 10 nucleotides matching TRBD1. CDR1 SGHNT and CDR2 YENEEA come from the germline V gene. CDR3 length: 14 amino acids. V shed 5 bases and J 1 base; nucleotides not matched to a gene: 1. CDR3 amino acids: CASSRTGGQETQYF. In DNA, the CDR3 is TGTGCCAGCAGCCGGACAGGGGGCCAAGAGACCCAGTACTTC.

This clone has only one observation. The genes are TRBV9 and TRBJ2-7, with TRBD1 matching over 9 bases. J gave up 4 bases and V 0 bases, and 11 bases lay outside the gene matches. The germline V gene has CDR1 SGDLS and CDR2 YYNGEE. The CDR3 extends over 17 amino acids. The CDR3 is CASSVVSTRDRAYEQYF. The CDR3 bases are TGTGCCAGCAGCGTAGTATCTACCCGGGACAGGGCTTACGAGCAGTACTTC. Combining the CDR3 with reference TRBV9 and TRBJ2-7 gives the whole variable domain DSGVTQTPKHLITATGQRVTLRCSPRSGDLSVYWYQQSLDQGLQFLIQYYNGEERAKGNILERFSAQQFPDLHSELNLSSLELGDSALYFCASSVVSTRDRAYEQYFGPGTRLTVT.

This sequence joins TRBV19 and TRBJ1-6; 7 bases line up with TRBD1. V shed 8 bases and J 9 bases; nucleotides not matched to a gene: 7. The germline CDR1 and CDR2 sequences are LNHDA and SQIVND (reference sequence). The length of the CDR3 is 13 residues. CDR3 sequence reads: CASRPGQISPLHF. DNA of the CDR3: TGTGCCAGTCGACCGGGACAGATTTCACCCCTCCACTTT.

The chain couples TRBV14 to TRBJ1-6; D perhaps matches TRBD1 (5 bases). This CDR3 spans 12 amino acids. Germline V gene sequence: CDR1 SGHDN, CDR2 FVKESK. The V gene lost 6 bases and the J gene lost 10 bases, with 10 bases spanning the gap. The CDR3 DNA follows: TGTGCCAGCAGGGGACTTCTCTCACCCCTCCACTTT. Protein product: CASRGLLSPLHF.

V and J are TRBV2 and TRBJ1-5, with D possibly being TRBD1 (5 bases). V lost 7 bases to trimming and J lost 0 bases, with 10 bases between them. CDR1 and CDR2 from the germline V gene are SNHLY and FYNNEI. The CDR3 is 14 residues long. The CDR3: CASISDSSNQPQHF. CDR3 sequence (DNA): TGTGCCAGCATCTCCGACAGTAGCAATCAGCCCCAGCATTTT.

This chain connects TRBV6-5 to TRBJ1-2; D is unclear. Germline CDR1 and CDR2: MNHEY and SVGAGI. The CDR3 totals 12 residues. The germline V and J ends were trimmed by 2 bases and 8 bases, with 9 bases remaining between them. CDR3 nucleotides: TGTGCCAGCAGTTACCAGGATCGGGGCTACACCTTC. Protein: CASSYQDRGYTF.

The chain carries TRBV7-9 and TRBJ1-6; perhaps TRBD1 as D (5 bases). V shed 1 base and J shed 7 bases, with 11 bases lying between them. Per the germline V gene, CDR1 is SEHNR and CDR2 is FQNEAQ (reference sequence). CDR3 size: 15 residues. The DNA for the CDR3 is TGTGCCAGCAGCTTAGGGGGCCAGGGAAATTCACCCCTCCACTTT. Protein sequence: CASSLGGQGNSPLHF. Looking up the rest from reference TRBV7-9 and TRBJ1-6 gives the full variable domain: DTGVSQNPRHKITKRGQNVTFRCDPISEHNRLYWYRQTLGQGPEFLTYFQNEAQLEKSRLLSDRFSAERPKGSFSTLEIQRTEQGDSAMYLCASSLGGQGNSPLHFGNGTRLTVT.